This T cell receptor (beta chain) originates from a study of T-cell reconstitution after alpha-beta-depleted transplantation in children. This clonotype was seen many times. The TCRbeta library was prepared with unique molecular identifiers. TCRdb independently ran MiXCR on the PCR reads; one entry per CDR3 protein. The repertoire has almost 500,000 distinct CDR3 sequences, about an eighth of them found once; the top ten carry 4.5% to 6%. The sequencing used PBMCs from the stem cell graft donor, collected from the stem cell graft. This receptor was taken from a human donor who donated a stem cell graft to a child with combined immunodeficiency.

Here the CDR3 reads CASSLPGTGGVDYGYTF. The CDR3 coding sequence is TGTGCCAGCAGCCTTCCCGGGACAGGGGGCGTAGATTATGGCTACACCTTC. The V call is TRBV7-9, the J call TRBJ1-2; 12 bases line up with TRBD1. The CDR3 has 17 residues. Germline V lookup: CDR1 SEHNR, CDR2 FQNEAQ (reference sequence). Germline trimming cut 5 bases from V and 5 bases from J; bases unmatched to any gene: 12.